This note documents a single T cell receptor (beta chain) sequence. The data derive from a study of blood T cell repertoires in COVID-19. With V trimmed by 6 bases and J by 10 bases, 24 bases remained unmatched. Germline CDR1 MNHEY, CDR2 SMNVEV (reference sequence). The CDR3 runs to 18 residues. Data came from immunoSEQ multiplex PCR; TCRdb stores just in-frame clones and leaves some out. Of roughly 51,000 clones listed, 87% were seen once; the top ten hold 5% to 7%. The chain is built from TRBV27 and TRBJ1-5; 7 bases match TRBD1. The sample taken for sequencing was peripheral blood. The receptor comes from a man between 45 and 60 years old with active COVID-19. The CDR3 coding sequence is TGTGCCAGCAGCCTTATACCGAGGGGGCACGAAGTAGGACATCCCCAGCATTTT. It yields the protein CASSLIPRGHEVGHPQHF.